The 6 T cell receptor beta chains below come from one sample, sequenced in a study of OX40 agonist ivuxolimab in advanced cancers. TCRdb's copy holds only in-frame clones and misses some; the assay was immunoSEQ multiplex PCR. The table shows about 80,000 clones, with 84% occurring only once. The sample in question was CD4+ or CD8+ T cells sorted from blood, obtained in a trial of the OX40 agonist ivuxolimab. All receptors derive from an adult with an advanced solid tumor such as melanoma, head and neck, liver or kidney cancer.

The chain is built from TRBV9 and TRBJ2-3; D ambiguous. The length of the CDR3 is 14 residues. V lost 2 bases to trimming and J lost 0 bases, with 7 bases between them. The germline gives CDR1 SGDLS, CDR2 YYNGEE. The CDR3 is CASSVYWSTDTQYF. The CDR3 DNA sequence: TGTGCCAGCAGCGTTTATTGGAGCACAGATACGCAGTATTTT. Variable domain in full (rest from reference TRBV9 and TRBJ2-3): DSGVTQTPKHLITATGQRVTLRCSPRSGDLSVYWYQQSLDQGLQFLIQYYNGEERAKGNILERFSAQQFPDLHSELNLSSLELGDSALYFCASSVYWSTDTQYFGPGTRLTVL.

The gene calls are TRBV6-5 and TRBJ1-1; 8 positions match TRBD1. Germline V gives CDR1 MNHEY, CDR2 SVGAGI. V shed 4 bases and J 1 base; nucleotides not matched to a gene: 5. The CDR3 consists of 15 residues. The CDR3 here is CASSFRQGRNTEAFF. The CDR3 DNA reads TGTGCCAGCAGTTTTCGACAGGGGCGGAACACTGAAGCTTTCTTT.

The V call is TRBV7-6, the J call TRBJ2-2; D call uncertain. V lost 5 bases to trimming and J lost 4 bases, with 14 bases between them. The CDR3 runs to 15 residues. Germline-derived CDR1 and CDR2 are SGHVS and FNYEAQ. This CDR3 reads CASSPGPPLTGELFF. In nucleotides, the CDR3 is TGTGCCAGCAGCCCAGGCCCTCCCCTCACCGGGGAGCTGTTTTTT.

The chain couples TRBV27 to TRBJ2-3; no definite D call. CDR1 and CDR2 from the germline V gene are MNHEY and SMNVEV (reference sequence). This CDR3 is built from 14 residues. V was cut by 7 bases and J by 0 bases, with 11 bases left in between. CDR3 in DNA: TGTGCCAGCAAAACGGGTACTAGCACAGATACGCAGTATTTT. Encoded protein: CASKTGTSTDTQYF.

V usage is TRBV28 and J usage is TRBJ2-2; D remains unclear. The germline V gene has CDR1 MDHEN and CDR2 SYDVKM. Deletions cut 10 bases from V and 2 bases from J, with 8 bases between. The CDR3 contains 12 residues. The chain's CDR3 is CATKFNTGELFF. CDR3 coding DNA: TGTGCCACGAAGTTTAACACCGGGGAGCTGTTTTTT.

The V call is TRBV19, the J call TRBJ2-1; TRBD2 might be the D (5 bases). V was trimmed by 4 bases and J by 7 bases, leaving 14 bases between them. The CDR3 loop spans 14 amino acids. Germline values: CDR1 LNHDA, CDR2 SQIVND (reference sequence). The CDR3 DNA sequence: TGTGCCAGTAGTAGATCCCCACCGGGGAATGAGCAGTTCTTC. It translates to CASSRSPPGNEQFF.